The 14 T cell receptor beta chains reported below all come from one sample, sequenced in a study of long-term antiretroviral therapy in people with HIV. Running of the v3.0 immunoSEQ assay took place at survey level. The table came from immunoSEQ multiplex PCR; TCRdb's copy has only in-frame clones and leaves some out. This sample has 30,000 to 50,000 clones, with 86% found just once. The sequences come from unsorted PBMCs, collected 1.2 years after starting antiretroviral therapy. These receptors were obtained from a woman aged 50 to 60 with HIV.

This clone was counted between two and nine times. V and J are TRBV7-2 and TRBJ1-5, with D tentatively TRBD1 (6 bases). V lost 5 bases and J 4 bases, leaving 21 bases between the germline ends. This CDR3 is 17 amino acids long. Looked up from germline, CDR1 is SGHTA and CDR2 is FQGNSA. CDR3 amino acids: CASSASRPGHLNQPQHF. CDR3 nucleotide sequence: TGTGCCAGCAGCGCAAGCCGACCGGGACACCTAAATCAGCCCCAGCATTTT.

The CDR3: CASSSYRGSYEQYF. CDR3 coding DNA: TGTGCCAGCAGCTCCTACAGGGGGAGCTACGAGCAGTACTTC. The chain is built from TRBV5-6 and TRBJ2-7; 8 bases are a match to TRBD1. The CDR3 runs to 14 residues. The ends lost 3 bases at V and 3 bases at J; junction bases unmatched: 5. Germline values: CDR1 SGHDT, CDR2 YYEEEE.

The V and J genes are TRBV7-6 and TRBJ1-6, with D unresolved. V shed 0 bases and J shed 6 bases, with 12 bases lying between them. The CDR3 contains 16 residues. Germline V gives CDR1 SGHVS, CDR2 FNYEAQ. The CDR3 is CASSLALTVANSPLHF. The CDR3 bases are TGTGCCAGCAGCTTAGCCCTTACCGTTGCTAATTCACCCCTCCACTTT.

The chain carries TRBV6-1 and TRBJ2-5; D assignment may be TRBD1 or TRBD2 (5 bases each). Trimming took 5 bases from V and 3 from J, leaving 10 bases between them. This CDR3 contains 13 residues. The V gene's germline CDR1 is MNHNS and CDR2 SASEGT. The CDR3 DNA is TGTGCCAGCAGTTTCGGGGCAAAAGAGACCCAGTACTTC. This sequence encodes CASSFGAKETQYF.

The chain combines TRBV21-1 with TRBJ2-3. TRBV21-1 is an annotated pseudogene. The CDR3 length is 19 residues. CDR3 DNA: TGTGCCAGCAGCAAAGTCCCGGGGCCGGGGGCGGGGAGCACAGATACGCAGTATTTT. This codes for CASSKVPGPGAGSTDTQYF.

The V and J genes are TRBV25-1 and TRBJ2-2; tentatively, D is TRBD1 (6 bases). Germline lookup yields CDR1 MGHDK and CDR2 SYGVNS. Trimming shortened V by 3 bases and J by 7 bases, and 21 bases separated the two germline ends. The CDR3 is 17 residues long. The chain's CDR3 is CASSDHPLNRAGGELFF. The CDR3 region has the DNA TGTGCCAGCAGTGATCACCCTTTGAACAGGGCAGGCGGGGAGCTGTTTTTT. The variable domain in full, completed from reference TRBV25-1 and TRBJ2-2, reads EADIYQTPRYLVIGTGKKITLECSQTMGHDKMYWYQQDPGMELHLIHYSYGVNSTEKGDLSSESTVSRIRTEHFPLTLESARPSHTSQYLCASSDHPLNRAGGELFFGEGSRLTVL.

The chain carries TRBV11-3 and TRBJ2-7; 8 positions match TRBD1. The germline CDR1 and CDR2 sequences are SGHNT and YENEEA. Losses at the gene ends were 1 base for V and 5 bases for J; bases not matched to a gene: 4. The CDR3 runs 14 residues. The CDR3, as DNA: TGTGCCAGCAGCTTAGGGACAGGGAAGGACGAGCAGTACTTC. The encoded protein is CASSLGTGKDEQYF.

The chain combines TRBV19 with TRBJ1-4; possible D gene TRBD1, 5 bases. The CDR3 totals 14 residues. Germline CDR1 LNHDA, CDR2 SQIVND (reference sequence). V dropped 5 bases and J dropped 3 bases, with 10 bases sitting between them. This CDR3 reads CASSSGVANEKLFF. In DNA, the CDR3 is TGTGCCAGTAGTTCGGGGGTGGCTAATGAAAAACTGTTTTTT.

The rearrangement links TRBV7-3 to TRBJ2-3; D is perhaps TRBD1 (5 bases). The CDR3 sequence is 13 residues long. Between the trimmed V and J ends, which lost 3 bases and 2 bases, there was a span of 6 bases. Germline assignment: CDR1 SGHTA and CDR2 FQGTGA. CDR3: CASSLDNTDTQYF. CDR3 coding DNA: TGTGCCAGCAGCTTGGACAACACAGATACGCAGTATTTT.

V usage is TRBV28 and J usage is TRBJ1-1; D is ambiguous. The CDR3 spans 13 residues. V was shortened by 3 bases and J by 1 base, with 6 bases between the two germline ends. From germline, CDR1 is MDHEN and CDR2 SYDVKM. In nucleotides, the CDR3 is TGTGCCAGCAGTTTGCGTACGAACACTGAAGCTTTCTTT. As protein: CASSLRTNTEAFF.

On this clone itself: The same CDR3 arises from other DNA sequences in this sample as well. The CDR3 spells CASSYQGGTEAFF. The CDR3 bases are TGTGCCAGCAGTTACCAGGGGGGCACTGAAGCTTTCTTT. J is TRBJ1-1 and V is TRBV6-6; 7 bases are shared with TRBD1. The V gene end was trimmed by 2 bases and the J gene end by 4 bases; junction bases not matched to a gene: 1. This CDR3 has 13 amino acids. Germline CDR1 is MNHNY and CDR2 is SVGAGI (reference sequence).

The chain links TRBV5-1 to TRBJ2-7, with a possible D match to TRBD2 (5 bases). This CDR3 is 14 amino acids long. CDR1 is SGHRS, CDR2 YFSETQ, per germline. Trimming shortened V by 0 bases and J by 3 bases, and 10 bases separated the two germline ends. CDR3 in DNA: TGCGCCAGCAGCTTGGGTACGGGGAACTACGAGCAGTACTTC. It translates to CASSLGTGNYEQYF.

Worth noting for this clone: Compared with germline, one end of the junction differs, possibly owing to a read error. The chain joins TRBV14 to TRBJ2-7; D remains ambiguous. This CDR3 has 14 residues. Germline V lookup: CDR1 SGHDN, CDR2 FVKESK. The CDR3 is CASSQAGVVYEQYF. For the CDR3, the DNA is TGTGCCAGCAGTCAAGCAGGAGTCGTCTACGAGCAGTACTTC.

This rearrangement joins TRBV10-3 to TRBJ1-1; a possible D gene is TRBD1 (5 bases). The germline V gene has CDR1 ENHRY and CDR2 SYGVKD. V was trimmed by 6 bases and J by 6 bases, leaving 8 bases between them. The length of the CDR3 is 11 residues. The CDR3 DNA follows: TGTGCCATCAGCCAACAGGCTGAAGCTTTCTTT. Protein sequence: CAISQQAEAFF.